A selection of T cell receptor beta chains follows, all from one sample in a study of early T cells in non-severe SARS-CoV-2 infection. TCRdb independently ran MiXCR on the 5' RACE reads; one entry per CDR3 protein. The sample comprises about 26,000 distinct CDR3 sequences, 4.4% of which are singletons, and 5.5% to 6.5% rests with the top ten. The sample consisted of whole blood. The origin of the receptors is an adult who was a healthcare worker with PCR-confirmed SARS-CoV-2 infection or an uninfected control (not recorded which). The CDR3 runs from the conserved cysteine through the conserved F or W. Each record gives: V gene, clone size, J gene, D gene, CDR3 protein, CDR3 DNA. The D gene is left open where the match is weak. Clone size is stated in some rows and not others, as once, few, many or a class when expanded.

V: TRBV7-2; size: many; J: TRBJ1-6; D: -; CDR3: CVSSLQPTVNSPLHF; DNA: TGTGTCAGCAGCTTACAGCCGACAGTTAATTCACCCCTCCACTTT
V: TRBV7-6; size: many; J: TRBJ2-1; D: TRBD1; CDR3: CASSLEDRGSRSYNEQFF; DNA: TGTGCCAGCAGCTTAGAGGACAGGGGGTCCAGATCCTACAATGAGCAGTTCTTC
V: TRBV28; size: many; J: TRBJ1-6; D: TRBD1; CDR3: CASSWTGINSPLHF; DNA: TGTGCCAGCAGTTGGACAGGGATTAATTCACCCCTCCACTTT
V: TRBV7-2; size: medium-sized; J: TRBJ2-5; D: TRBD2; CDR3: CASSFAGGKETQYF; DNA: TGTGCCAGCAGCTTCGCGGGGGGAAAAGAGACCCAGTACTTC
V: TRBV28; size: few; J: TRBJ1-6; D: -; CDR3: CASSLQVSPLHF; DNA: TGTGCCAGCAGTTTACAGGTTTCACCCCTCCACTTT
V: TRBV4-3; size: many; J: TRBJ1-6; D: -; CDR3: CASSQDSSPLHF; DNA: TGCGCCAGCAGCCAAGACAGTTCACCCCTCCACTTT
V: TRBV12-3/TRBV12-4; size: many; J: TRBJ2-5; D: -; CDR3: CASSLRRNQETQYF; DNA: TGTGCCAGCAGTTTAAGGCGGAACCAAGAGACCCAGTACTTC
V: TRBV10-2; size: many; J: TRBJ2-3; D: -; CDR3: CASSPSGPNTDTQYF; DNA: TGCGCCAGCAGTCCCTCAGGGCCCAACACAGATACGCAGTATTTT
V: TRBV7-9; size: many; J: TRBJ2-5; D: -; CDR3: CASSHLAQETQYF; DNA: TGTGCCAGCAGCCATCTAGCCCAAGAGACCCAGTACTTC
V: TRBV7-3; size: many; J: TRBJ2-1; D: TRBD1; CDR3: CASSWRQGSYNEQFF; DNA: TGTGCCAGCAGCTGGAGACAGGGGTCCTACAATGAGCAGTTCTTC
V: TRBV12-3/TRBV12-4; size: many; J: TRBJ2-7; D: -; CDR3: CASSHNQGLNEQYF; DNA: TGTGCCAGCAGCCACAACCAGGGGCTGAACGAGCAGTACTTC
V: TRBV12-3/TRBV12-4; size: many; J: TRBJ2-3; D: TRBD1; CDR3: CASSFGQGTQYF; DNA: TGTGCCAGCAGTTTCGGACAGGGGACGCAGTATTTT
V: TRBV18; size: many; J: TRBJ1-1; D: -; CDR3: CASSAAGRNTEAFF; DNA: TGTGCCAGCTCAGCAGCGGGGCGGAACACTGAAGCTTTCTTT
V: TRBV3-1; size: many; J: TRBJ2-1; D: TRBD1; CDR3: CASSLGTGTYNEQFF; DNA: TGTGCCAGCAGCCTGGGGACAGGGACCTACAATGAGCAGTTCTTC
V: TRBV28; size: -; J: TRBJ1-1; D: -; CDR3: CASRTGHTVAFF; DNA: TGTGCCAGCAGAACGGGACACACTGTAGCTTTCTTT
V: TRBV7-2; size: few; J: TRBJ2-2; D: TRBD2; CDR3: CASSSQRGGHGGELFF; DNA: TGTGCCAGCAGCTCACAGCGGGGGGGCCACGGCGGGGAGCTGTTTTTT